This is a list of T cell receptor beta chains from one sample in a study of T-cell memory formation after mild COVID-19. TCRdb re-called the 5' RACE reads with MiXCR, one entry per CDR3 protein. The top ten hold about 12% of the sample, which has roughly 600,000 distinct CDR3 sequences, roughly 18% seen once. Sequencing was performed on PBMCs or a T cell subset sorted from them (not recorded which). These receptors all stem from an adult woman who had mild COVID-19 (a few samples of this study predate the infection). Cell type and time point are not known. The CDR3 runs from the conserved cysteine through the conserved F or W. D genes are given only for firm matches. Clone size is given for some rows only: seen once, a few or many times, or a class if the clone is expanded.

CDR3nt	CDR3aa	v_gene	len	abundance	d_gene	j_gene
TGCAGTGCCAGTGGGGGGCCGGGAACCACAGATACGCAGTATTTT	CSASGGPGTTDTQYF	TRBV20-1	15	-	-	TRBJ2-3
TGTGCCAGCAGCGTCGCGACAGGGGACAATGAGCAGTTCTTC	CASSVATGDNEQFF	TRBV9	14	-	TRBD1	TRBJ2-1
TGTGCCAGCAGCGAGACAGGGGGCTCCGGGGAGCTGTTTTTT	CASSETGGSGELFF	TRBV2	14	-	TRBD1	TRBJ2-2
TGTGCCAGCAGTTGGGGCAGGGGGAATGAAAAACTGTTTTTT	CASSWGRGNEKLFF	TRBV12-3/TRBV12-4	14	-	TRBD1	TRBJ1-4
TGTGCCAGCAGTTGGGCCAGGGGCCATCAGGACACCGGGGAGCTGTTTTTT	CASSWARGHQDTGELFF	TRBV12-3/TRBV12-4	17	-	-	TRBJ2-2
TGTGCCAGCAGTTTCCGCCCGGACCCCCGAACCTACGAGCAGTACTTC	CASSFRPDPRTYEQYF	TRBV27	16	-	-	TRBJ2-7
TGTGCCAGCAGTTACTCAGCAGAGTACGAGCAGTACTTC	CASSYSAEYEQYF	TRBV6-5	13	many	-	TRBJ2-7
TGTGCCAGCAGTCTATCCGGGACAGGGGGCATGAACACTGAAGCTTTCTTT	CASSLSGTGGMNTEAFF	TRBV12-3/TRBV12-4	17	-	TRBD1	TRBJ1-1
TGTGCCAGCTCACCAGAACGGCAGGGAGGCACTGAAGCTTTCTTT	CASSPERQGGTEAFF	TRBV18	15	-	-	TRBJ1-1
TGTGCCAGCAGCCAAGAATGGGCGGTGGGCACAGATACGCAGTATTTT	CASSQEWAVGTDTQYF	TRBV4-2	16	-	-	TRBJ2-3
TGTGCCAGCAGCAATAGGGTTCCTCACTCTGGAAACACCATATATTTT	CASSNRVPHSGNTIYF	TRBV21-1	16	-	-	TRBJ1-3
TGTGCCAGCGGAACGGGTGGCGGGCTCTCCTACGAGCAGTACTTC	CASGTGGGLSYEQYF	TRBV12-3/TRBV12-4	15	-	-	TRBJ2-7
TGTGCCAGCAGCCCCCACGGACAGGGTGATGCTGAAGCTTTCTTT	CASSPHGQGDAEAFF	TRBV7-9	15	-	TRBD1	TRBJ1-1
TGTGCCAGCAGTTACTTGGTAGCGGGTACCGGGGAGCTGTTTTTT	CASSYLVAGTGELFF	TRBV6-5	15	-	TRBD2	TRBJ2-2
TGTGCCAGCAGTGGGCAGGCGGGTGAAAAACTGTTTTTT	CASSGQAGEKLFF	TRBV2	13	-	-	TRBJ1-4
TGTGCCAGCAGGGGACAGTACGAGCAGTACTTC	CASRGQYEQYF	TRBV6-5	11	-	TRBD1	TRBJ2-7
TGCAGTGCTCGGAACAGGGGGCAAGGTGAAGCTTTCTTT	CSARNRGQGEAFF	TRBV20-1	13	few	TRBD1	TRBJ1-1
TGTGCCAGCAGCTTGGATGGCGGGACAGCGAACACCGGGGAGCTGTTTTTT	CASSLDGGTANTGELFF	TRBV11-1	17	-	-	TRBJ2-2
TGTGCCAGCAGGCCATACAGGGCCCACGAGCAGTACTTC	CASRPYRAHEQYF	TRBV6-5	13	few	-	TRBJ2-7
TGCAGTGCTAGAGATGACAGGTTAATAACCTTC	CSARDDRLITF	TRBV20-1	11	many	-	TRBJ1-2
TGTGCCACCAGCCCGTCGACAGTCATGAACACTGAAGCTTTCTTT	CATSPSTVMNTEAFF	TRBV15	15	few	-	TRBJ1-1
TGTGCCACCAGTGATCCAAAGCGGGGGGTAACCTACAATGAGCAGTTCTTC	CATSDPKRGVTYNEQFF	TRBV24-1	17	few	TRBD2	TRBJ2-1
TGTGCCAGCAGTGGAGGGACTAGCGGGTACAATGAGCAGTTCTTC	CASSGGTSGYNEQFF	TRBV6-5	15	many	TRBD2	TRBJ2-1
TGTGCCAGCAGCCAAGATTGGGCTAGCATAGATACGCAGTATTTT	CASSQDWASIDTQYF	TRBV14	15	-	-	TRBJ2-3
TGTGCCAGCAGTTTTATTAACACTGAAGCTTTCTTT	CASSFINTEAFF	TRBV12-3/TRBV12-4	12	many	-	TRBJ1-1
TGTGCCAGCAGCTTAACTTCGACTAGAGGATACAATGAGCAGTTCTTC	CASSLTSTRGYNEQFF	TRBV5-5	16	many	-	TRBJ2-1
TGTGCCAGCAGTTATCTTCAAGCGTCCGCAGGGCCCGCTCAGGGCTACACCTTC	CASSYLQASAGPAQGYTF	TRBV6-2/TRBV6-3	18	-	-	TRBJ1-2
TGCGCCAGCAGCCTTATCGCCTACAGTGGGCGGGCCGAGCAGTACTTC	CASSLIAYSGRAEQYF	TRBV5-1	16	few	-	TRBJ2-7
TGTGCCAGCAGTGACTCCGCTGGCGGGGGAAACAATGAGCAGTTCTTC	CASSDSAGGGNNEQFF	TRBV6-4	16	-	TRBD2	TRBJ2-1
TGTGCTAGTGGTTTTGGTCCATCCTACAATGAGCAGTTCTTC	CASGFGPSYNEQFF	TRBV12-5	14	few	-	TRBJ2-1
TGTGCCAGCCTAAGACGGACGATGAACACTGAAGCTTTCTTT	CASLRRTMNTEAFF	TRBV12-3/TRBV12-4	14	few	-	TRBJ1-1
TGCGCCAGCACCCAAGAAGGACAGGACTATGGCTACACCTTC	CASTQEGQDYGYTF	TRBV5-1	14	few	TRBD1	TRBJ1-2
TGTGCCAGCAGCTTAGACGGGGGCGGCGTAACAGATACGCAGTATTTT	CASSLDGGGVTDTQYF	TRBV7-9	16	few	-	TRBJ2-3
TGCAGCGGCGGGACTCTGCTCGAGCAGTACTTC	CSGGTLLEQYF	TRBV29-1	11	-	-	TRBJ2-7
TGTGCCACCAGCAGAGGTCCGGATTCACCCCTCCACTTT	CATSRGPDSPLHF	TRBV15	13	-	-	TRBJ1-6
TGTGCCAGCACCGTCGGGGACAGGGGGATCAATGAGCAGTTCTTC	CASTVGDRGINEQFF	TRBV12-3/TRBV12-4	15	-	TRBD1	TRBJ2-1
TGCGCCAGCAGTCCTCTGAATGGTCTACAAGAGACCCAGTACTTC	CASSPLNGLQETQYF	TRBV5-1	15	-	-	TRBJ2-5